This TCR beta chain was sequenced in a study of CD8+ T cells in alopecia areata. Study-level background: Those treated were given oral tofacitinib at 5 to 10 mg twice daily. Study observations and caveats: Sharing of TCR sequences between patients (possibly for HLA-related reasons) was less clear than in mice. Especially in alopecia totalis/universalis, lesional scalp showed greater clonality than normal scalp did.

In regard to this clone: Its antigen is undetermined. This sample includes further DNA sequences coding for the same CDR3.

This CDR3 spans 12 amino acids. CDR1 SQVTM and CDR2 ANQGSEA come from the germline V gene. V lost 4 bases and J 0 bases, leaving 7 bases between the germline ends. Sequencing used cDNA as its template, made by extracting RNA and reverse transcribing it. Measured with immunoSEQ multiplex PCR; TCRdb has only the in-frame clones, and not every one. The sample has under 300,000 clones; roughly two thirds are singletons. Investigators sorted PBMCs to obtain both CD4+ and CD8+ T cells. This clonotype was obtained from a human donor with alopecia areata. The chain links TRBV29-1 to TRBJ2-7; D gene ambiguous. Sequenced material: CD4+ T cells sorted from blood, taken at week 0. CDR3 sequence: CSVGTSSYEQYF. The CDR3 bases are TGCAGCGTTGGGACGAGCTCCTACGAGCAGTACTTC.